Following are 30 T cell receptor beta chains from one sample sequenced in a study of blood T cell repertoires in COVID-19. Only in-frame clones appear in the TCRdb table, and some are missing; sequencing was by immunoSEQ multiplex PCR. Among around 170,000 clones listed, about 83% were seen once. The sequenced sample consisted of PBMCs or T cells enriched from blood (not recorded which). These receptors all come from a woman aged 25 to 39 who had recovered from COVID-19.

V usage is TRBV9 and J usage is TRBJ1-2; D unresolved. This CDR3 has 14 residues. Per the germline V gene, CDR1 is SGDLS and CDR2 is YYNGEE. V was cut by 0 bases and J by 6 bases, with 12 bases left in between. CDR3: CASSVALFTDGYTF. In DNA, the CDR3 is TGTGCCAGCAGCGTAGCCCTTTTTACAGATGGCTACACCTTC.

The J gene is TRBJ2-3, the V gene TRBV5-1; tentative D call: TRBD2 (6 bases). Germline V gives CDR1 SGHRS, CDR2 YFSETQ. Trimming cost V 5 bases and J 1 base, with 11 bases left between them. The CDR3 length is 14 residues. CDR3 region: CASRVVAGTDTQYF. Here the CDR3 DNA reads TGCGCCAGCAGGGTGGTAGCGGGCACAGATACGCAGTATTTT.

Here the CDR3 reads CASSQDSGISTDTQYF. CDR3 sequence (DNA): TGTGCCAGCAGCCAAGATAGCGGGATTAGCACAGATACGCAGTATTTT. This chain connects TRBV3-1 (or the pseudogene TRBV3-2) to TRBJ2-3; TRBD2 aligns across 8 bases. The V segment lost 0 bases and the J segment 0 bases; nucleotides outside the gene matches: 2. The germline CDR1 and CDR2 sequences are LGHDT and YNNKEL (reference sequence). The CDR3 has 16 residues.

V and J are TRBV6-1 and TRBJ1-5; D is unclear. The CDR3 is made up of 17 amino acids. Trimming cost V 2 bases and J 4 bases, with 18 bases left between them. Germline CDR1 is MNHNS and CDR2 is SASEGT. DNA of the CDR3: TGTGCCAGCAGTGAATATCTAAGCAGCCAGACTAATCAGCCCCAGCATTTT. As protein: CASSEYLSSQTNQPQHF.

The chain recombines TRBV18 with TRBJ1-5, with a tentative D call TRBD1 (6 bases). V lost 4 bases and J 1 base, leaving 11 bases between the germline ends. This CDR3 is built from 15 residues. From germline, CDR1 is KGHSH and CDR2 LQKENI. The CDR3 coding sequence is TGTGCCAGCTCACGGGACACTTTAAGCAATCAGCCCCAGCATTTT. Encoded protein: CASSRDTLSNQPQHF.

The chain combines TRBV3-1 (or the pseudogene TRBV3-2) with TRBJ2-1; tentative D call: TRBD2 (6 bases). Germline V CDR1 and CDR2: LGHDT, YNNKEL (reference sequence). This CDR3 spans 16 amino acids. V was clipped by 5 bases and J by 2 bases, with 16 bases between them. CDR3 bases: TGTGCCAGCAGCTTAACCGGGACTGATGCCTACAATGAGCAGTTCTTC. It is translated as CASSLTGTDAYNEQFF.

V and J are TRBV30 and TRBJ2-7; TRBD2 might be the D (5 bases). V gave up 2 bases and J gave up 7 bases, with 9 bases separating them. Germline V gene sequence: CDR1 GTSNPN, CDR2 SVGIG (reference sequence). The CDR3 extends over 11 amino acids. CDR3 protein: CAWSLRGEQYF. CDR3 coding DNA: TGTGCCTGGAGTCTACGGGGAGAGCAGTACTTC.

This clone was seen only a few times. The V gene is TRBV7-6, the J gene TRBJ2-2; 8 bases match TRBD1. This CDR3 has 15 residues. The germline V gene encodes CDR1 SGHVS and CDR2 FNYEAQ. Unmatched junction bases numbered 5, after V lost 5 bases and J lost 3 bases. The CDR3 loop is CASSIRDRHTGELFF. CDR3 in DNA: TGTGCCAGCAGCATCAGGGACAGGCACACCGGGGAGCTGTTTTTT.

This chain connects TRBV5-4 to TRBJ2-1, with D unresolved. The germline CDR1 and CDR2 sequences are SGHNT and YYREEE (reference sequence). Trimming took 5 bases from V and 2 from J, leaving 14 bases between them. This CDR3 region has 15 residues. This CDR3 reads CASRAQPEAYNEQFF. The DNA of the CDR3 is TGTGCCAGCAGGGCGCAACCAGAGGCCTACAATGAGCAGTTCTTC. Together with reference TRBV5-4 and TRBJ2-1, the CDR3 gives the full variable domain: ETGVTQSPTHLIKTRGQQVTLRCSSQSGHNTVSWYQQALGQGPQFIFQYYREEENGRGNFPPRFSGLQFPNYSSELNVNALELDDSALYLCASRAQPEAYNEQFFGPGTRLTVL.

The chain employs TRBV24-1 and TRBJ1-5; 8 positions match TRBD1. The CDR3 length is 15 residues. V shed 4 bases and J 3 bases; nucleotides not matched to a gene: 4. CDR1 KGHDR and CDR2 SFDVKD come from the germline V gene. The CDR3 loop is CATSDPGQVNQPQHF. The CDR3 DNA is TGTGCCACCAGTGACCCGGGACAGGTCAATCAGCCCCAGCATTTT.

The genes are TRBV5-6 and TRBJ2-7; TRBD2 matches 13 bases. This CDR3 region has 16 residues. The V segment lost 3 bases and the J segment 4 bases; nucleotides outside the gene matches: 7. Germline CDR1 and CDR2: SGHDT and YYEEEE. CDR3 nucleotides: TGTGCCAGCAGCTCGGGACTAGCGGGAAAGGTTTACGAGCAGTACTTC. Amino acids: CASSSGLAGKVYEQYF. The full variable domain, rest sourced from reference TRBV5-6 and TRBJ2-7, is DAGVTQSPTHLIKTRGQQVTLRCSPKSGHDTVSWYQQALGQGPQFIFQYYEEEERQRGNFPDRFSGHQFPNYSSELNVNALLLGDSALYLCASSSGLAGKVYEQYFGPGTRLTVT.

V and J are TRBV7-2 and TRBJ2-5; the D gene is possibly TRBD2 (5 bases). The V gene's germline CDR1 is SGHTA and CDR2 FQGNSA. V lost 5 bases, J lost 7 bases, and 14 bases lay in between. The CDR3 is made up of 13 amino acids. CDR3 amino acids: CASSALERGTQYF. CDR3 DNA: TGTGCCAGCAGCGCACTCGAACGGGGGACCCAGTACTTC.

The J gene is TRBJ2-1, the V gene TRBV12-5, with 10 bases fitting TRBD2. The germline V gene has CDR1 LGHNT and CDR2 FRNRAP. J was trimmed by 8 bases and V by 5 bases; bases with no gene match: 12. The CDR3 has 16 residues. CDR3 sequence reads: CASGAAIAGGGYEQFF. The CDR3 DNA sequence: TGTGCTAGTGGTGCCGCAATAGCGGGAGGAGGCTATGAGCAGTTCTTC. Looking up the rest from reference TRBV12-5 and TRBJ2-1 gives the full variable domain: DARVTQTPRHKVTEMGQEVTMRCQPILGHNTVFWYRQTMMQGLELLAYFRNRAPLDDSGMPKDRFSAEMPDATLATLKIQPSEPRDSAVYFCASGAAIAGGGYEQFFGPGTRLTVL.

The V gene is TRBV29-1, the J gene TRBJ2-2; D might be TRBD1 (7 bases). Germline-derived CDR1 and CDR2 are SQVTM and ANQGSEA. The length of the CDR3 is 15 residues. Trimming removed 3 bases from V and 4 bases from J, with 15 bases in between. The DNA of the CDR3 is TGCAGCGTTGAGGAGGGGGCGGCGGGCACCGGGGAGCTGTTTTTT. Translated, it gives CSVEEGAAGTGELFF.

This chain connects TRBV9 to TRBJ1-1; 8 positions match TRBD1. Germline V gives CDR1 SGDLS, CDR2 YYNGEE. The CDR3 has 15 amino acids. Losses at the gene ends were 4 bases for V and 5 bases for J; bases not matched to a gene: 10. DNA for the CDR3: TGTGCCAGCAGCTCCTACACAGGGGGTGGGACTGAAGCTTTCTTT. It specifies CASSSYTGGGTEAFF.

V is TRBV10-3 and J is TRBJ2-7; 9 bases line up with TRBD1. Germline assignment: CDR1 ENHRY and CDR2 SYGVKD. This CDR3 comprises 13 residues. The V gene end was trimmed by 7 bases and the J gene end by 5 bases; junction bases not matched to a gene: 6. CDR3 region: CAIKRDRDNEQYF. In nucleotides, the CDR3 is TGTGCCATCAAAAGGGACAGGGACAACGAGCAGTACTTC.

The chain recombines TRBV7-2 with TRBJ2-1, with D unresolved. Germline CDR1 is SGHTA and CDR2 is FQGNSA. V was shortened by 0 bases and J by 4 bases, with 4 bases between the two germline ends. This CDR3 has 13 residues. CDR3 DNA: TGTGCCAGCAGCTTAGCATCATACAATGAGCAGTTCTTC. Residues: CASSLASYNEQFF.

This chain joins TRBV7-2 and TRBJ2-1, with TRBD1 matching over 7 bases. Germline values: CDR1 SGHTA, CDR2 FQGNSA. The trim removed 5 bases at V and 5 bases at J, leaving 6 bases unmatched. The CDR3 totals 14 residues. CDR3 sequence reads: CASSLGTANNEQFF. In DNA, the CDR3 is TGTGCCAGCAGCCTCGGGACAGCCAACAATGAGCAGTTCTTC.

This clone was detected only once. Here the CDR3 DNA reads TGTGCCAGCAGTGAAGCGCCCCGACAGGGTAGGAACACCGGGGAGCTGTTTTTT. It specifies CASSEAPRQGRNTGELFF. The V call is TRBV6-1, the J call TRBJ2-2, with TRBD1 matching over 7 bases. Germline V lookup: CDR1 MNHNS, CDR2 SASEGT. J was trimmed by 1 base and V by 0 bases; bases with no gene match: 8. CDR3 size: 18 residues.

The rearrangement uses TRBV11-2 and TRBJ2-2, with D maybe TRBD2 (6 bases). The CDR3 sequence is 14 residues long. The V gene lost 3 bases and the J gene lost 5 bases, with 10 bases spanning the gap. Germline V gene data show CDR1 as SGHAT and CDR2 as FQNNGV. The CDR3, as DNA: TGTGCCAGCAGCTTCGGGACTGATACCGGGGAGCTGTTTTTT. Protein: CASSFGTDTGELFF.

The chain links TRBV5-1 to TRBJ2-7; D is ambiguous. CDR1 is SGHRS, CDR2 YFSETQ, per germline. With 0 bases removed from V and 6 bases from J, the gap between germline ends came to 10 bases. This CDR3 is built from 13 residues. Here the CDR3 DNA reads TGCGCCAGCAGCTTGGAACGCGGCAGCGAGCAGTACTTC. Translation gives CASSLERGSEQYF.

This clone was observed once. The CDR3 reads CASSRIYTDTQYF. The CDR3 DNA sequence: TGTGCCAGCAGCCGTATTTACACAGATACGCAGTATTTT. V usage is TRBV5-6 and J usage is TRBJ2-3; D is unresolved. Trimming removed 4 bases from V and 2 bases from J, with 8 bases in between. From germline, CDR1 is SGHDT and CDR2 YYEEEE. The CDR3 has 13 amino acids.

The V gene is TRBV19, the J gene TRBJ1-3, with D unresolved. The CDR3 runs to 16 residues. CDR1 is LNHDA, CDR2 SQIVND, per germline (reference sequence). Trimming took off 1 base at V and 2 bases at J, with 12 bases between the two ends. The CDR3 sequence: CASSIVGIAAGNTIYF. DNA for the CDR3: TGTGCCAGTAGTATAGTTGGAATAGCGGCTGGAAACACCATATATTTT.

This rearrangement joins TRBV5-1 to TRBJ2-1; 7 bases map to TRBD2. The CDR3 spans 18 residues. The ends lost 5 bases at V and 0 bases at J; junction bases unmatched: 14. The germline V gene has CDR1 SGHRS and CDR2 YFSETQ. The CDR3 protein is CASSYVGRERGSYNEQFF. The CDR3 nucleotides read TGCGCCAGCAGTTACGTAGGGCGGGAGAGGGGCTCCTACAATGAGCAGTTCTTC. Full variable domain (remainder filled in from reference TRBV5-1 and TRBJ2-1): KAGVTQTPRYLIKTRGQQVTLSCSPISGHRSVSWYQQTPGQGLQFLFEYFSETQRNKGNFPGRFSGRQFSNSRSEMNVSTLELGDSALYLCASSYVGRERGSYNEQFFGPGTRLTVL.

The CDR3 protein is CASLQGRGTEAFF. CDR3 bases: TGTGCCAGCCTACAGGGAAGGGGCACTGAAGCTTTCTTT. The V and J genes are TRBV2 and TRBJ1-1; D may be TRBD1 (6 bases). Germline CDR1 reads SNHLY; CDR2 reads FYNNEI. Deletions cut 8 bases from V and 4 bases from J, with 14 bases between. This CDR3 has 13 residues. Based on the CDR3 plus reference TRBV2 and TRBJ1-1, the full variable domain is EPEVTQTPSHQVTQMGQEVILRCVPISNHLYFYWYRQILGQKVEFLVSFYNNEISEKSEIFDDQFSVERPDGSNFTLKIRSTKLEDSAMYFCASLQGRGTEAFFGQGTRLTVV.

This chain uses TRBV28 with TRBJ2-5; 11 bases agree with TRBD2. Germline V lookup: CDR1 MDHEN, CDR2 SYDVKM. This CDR3 is 14 amino acids long. Trimming cost V 5 bases and J 6 bases; bases outside gene matches: 5. The CDR3 is CASSTTSGIKTQYF. CDR3 sequence (DNA): TGTGCCAGCAGTACGACTAGCGGGATAAAGACCCAGTACTTC. The full variable domain, in which reference TRBV28 and TRBJ2-5 provide the parts outside the CDR3, is DVKVTQSSRYLVKRTGEKVFLECVQDMDHENMFWYRQDPGLGLRLIYFSYDVKMKEKGDIPEGYSVSREKKERFSLILESASTNQTSMYLCASSTTSGIKTQYFGPGTRLLVL.

V is TRBV27 and J is TRBJ2-4; 7 bases line up with TRBD1. The CDR3 spans 14 residues. V dropped 5 bases and J dropped 6; count of bases not matched to a gene: 7. Germline V CDR1 and CDR2: MNHEY, SMNVEV (reference sequence). The CDR3 region is CASSLPGQSNIQYF. DNA for the CDR3: TGTGCCAGCAGTCTTCCGGGACAGTCAAACATTCAGTACTTC.

V usage is TRBV9 and J usage is TRBJ2-2, with 8 nucleotides matching TRBD2. Germline lookup yields CDR1 SGDLS and CDR2 YYNGEE. Unmatched junction bases numbered 3, after V lost 0 bases and J lost 2 bases. This CDR3 region has 16 residues. CDR3 in DNA: TGTGCCAGCAGCGTAGGGCTAGCGGGCAACACCGGGGAGCTGTTTTTT. It encodes CASSVGLAGNTGELFF.

V usage is TRBV7-8 and J usage is TRBJ2-3; D is unclear. V lost 1 base to trimming and J lost 0 bases, with 14 bases between them. CDR1 SGHVS and CDR2 FQNEAQ come from the germline V gene. The CDR3 has 17 amino acids. The DNA of the CDR3 is TGTGCCAGCAGCTTAGTAGCCCGTAAGGCTAGCACAGATACGCAGTATTTT. Amino acids: CASSLVARKASTDTQYF. Supplemented by reference TRBV7-8 and TRBJ2-3, the full variable domain reads GAGVSQSPRYKVAKRGQDVALRCDPISGHVSLFWYQQALGQGPEFLTYFQNEAQLDKSGLPSDRFFAERPEGSVSTLKIQRTQQEDSAVYLCASSLVARKASTDTQYFGPGTRLTVL.

V usage is TRBV18 and J usage is TRBJ2-1, with TRBD2 matching over 9 bases. CDR3 size: 13 residues. CDR1 KGHSH and CDR2 LQKENI come from the germline V gene. V was clipped by 6 bases and J by 9 bases; unmatched bases: 6. The CDR3 DNA reads as TGTGCCAGCTCGCGTACTAGCGGGTCTGAGCAGTTCTTC. As protein: CASSRTSGSEQFF.